Below are 15 T cell receptor beta chains sequenced from a single sample in a study of T cell changes during pregnancy in multiple sclerosis. Data came from immunoSEQ multiplex PCR; TCRdb stores just in-frame clones and leaves some out. The sample holds under 130,000 clones, 85% to 95% seen once. The sequenced sample was peripheral blood, obtained after pregnancy. All receptors come from a female donor with multiple sclerosis, enrolled in a pregnancy study.

The chain joins TRBV7-9 to TRBJ2-5; D is possibly TRBD1 (6 bases). Trimming left V 5 bases short and J 5 bases short, with 21 bases between. The CDR3 spans 16 residues. CDR1 is SEHNR, CDR2 FQNEAQ, per germline (reference sequence). The CDR3 DNA sequence: TGTGCCAGCAGCCCCGTCCCGACAGGACCTCGGGAGACCCAGTACTTC. Its protein product is CASSPVPTGPRETQYF. The whole variable domain, filled in from reference TRBV7-9 and TRBJ2-5, reads DTGVSQNPRHKITKRGQNVTFRCDPISEHNRLYWYRQTLGQGPEFLTYFQNEAQLEKSRLLSDRFSAERPKGSFSTLEIQRTEQGDSAMYLCASSPVPTGPRETQYFGPGTRLLVL.

The V call is TRBV11-2, the J call TRBJ2-3, with 7 nucleotides matching TRBD1. Germline loops: CDR1 SGHAT, CDR2 FQNNGV. J lost 4 bases, V lost 4 bases, and 8 bases had no gene match. The CDR3 spans 15 residues. The CDR3 reads CASSSLQGTADTQYF. CDR3 nucleotide sequence: TGTGCCAGCAGCTCACTACAGGGGACAGCAGATACGCAGTATTTT. Full variable domain (remainder filled in from reference TRBV11-2 and TRBJ2-3): EAGVAQSPRYKIIEKRQSVAFWCNPISGHATLYWYQQILGQGPKLLIQFQNNGVVDDSQLPKDRFSAERLKGVDSTLKIQPAKLEDSAVYLCASSSLQGTADTQYFGPGTRLTVL.

The rearrangement joins TRBV27 to TRBJ2-1; D call uncertain. The V end lost 2 bases, the J end lost 6 bases, and 8 bases lay between the germline ends. The CDR3 contains 13 residues. CDR1 and CDR2 (germline): MNHEY, SMNVEV (reference sequence). The CDR3 nucleotides read TGTGCCAGCAGTTTAGTGTACGGCAATGAGCAGTTCTTC. This sequence encodes CASSLVYGNEQFF.

The chain has TRBV30 and TRBJ1-4; 7 bases are a match to TRBD1. V trimming: 8 bases; J trimming: 0 bases; junction bases outside the gene matches: 9. Germline V lookup: CDR1 GTSNPN, CDR2 SVGIG (reference sequence). The CDR3 runs to 15 residues. The CDR3 is CARTGATSTNEKLFF. CDR3 bases: TGTGCCCGCACAGGGGCGACCTCAACTAATGAAAAACTGTTTTTT.

The V call is TRBV28, the J call TRBJ2-7; TRBD1 might be the D (5 bases). Germline CDR1 and CDR2: MDHEN and SYDVKM. Trimming shortened V by 3 bases and J by 1 base, and 13 bases separated the two germline ends. This CDR3 has 15 residues. CDR3 protein: CASSLQGLGSYEQYF. The CDR3, as DNA: TGTGCCAGCAGTTTGCAGGGATTGGGGTCCTACGAGCAGTACTTC.

About this clone: Since a much larger clone is just one base distant, this may be a read error. The genes are TRBV5-4 and TRBJ2-7; the match to TRBD2 covers 7 bases. The CDR3 covers 13 residues. Germline lookup yields CDR1 SGHNT and CDR2 YYREEE (reference sequence). CDR3 nucleotides: TGTGTCAGCAGCTTACGGGCGGGAGACGAGCAGTACTTC. Its translation: CVSSLRAGDEQYF. Using reference TRBV5-4 and TRBJ2-7 for the parts outside the CDR3, the full variable domain is ETGVTQSPTHLIKTRGQQVTLRCSSQSGHNTVSWYQQALGQGPQFIFQYYREEENGRGNFPPRFSGLQFPNYSSELNVNALELDDSALYLCVSSLRAGDEQYFGPGTRLTVT.

CDR3 sequence: CASSPGTNRGGYTF. In DNA form, the CDR3 reads TGTGCCAGCAGCCCGGGTACGAACCGGGGGGGCTACACCTTC. This chain joins TRBV5-4 and TRBJ1-2; D might be TRBD1 (5 bases). CDR1 and CDR2 (germline): SGHNT, YYREEE (reference sequence). V was trimmed by 4 bases and J by 8 bases, leaving 18 bases between them. CDR3 length equals 14 residues.

This clone appeared a single time. J is TRBJ2-3 and V is TRBV9; 10 positions agree with TRBD2. The germline V gene has CDR1 SGDLS and CDR2 YYNGEE. V was clipped by 2 bases and J by 2 bases; unmatched bases: 2. This CDR3 region has 15 residues. CDR3 nucleotide sequence: TGTGCCAGCAGCGTTAGCGGGGGGTCCACAGATACGCAGTATTTT. This codes for CASSVSGGSTDTQYF.

This chain connects TRBV28 to TRBJ2-7, with D perhaps matching TRBD1 (5 bases). Germline V lookup: CDR1 MDHEN, CDR2 SYDVKM. V lost 7 bases and J lost 0, with 7 bases in between. This CDR3 spans 12 amino acids. CDR3 sequence: CASTRVSYEQYF. As DNA, the CDR3 is TGTGCCAGCACCAGGGTCTCCTACGAGCAGTACTTC.

This rearrangement joins TRBV5-1 to TRBJ2-7; perhaps TRBD2 as D (7 bases). Germline V gene data show CDR1 as SGHRS and CDR2 as YFSETQ. The V end was cut by 5 bases, the J end by 1 base, with 13 bases between. The length of the CDR3 is 14 residues. The DNA for the CDR3 is TGCGCCAGCAGGAGAGGGGGGGCGTCCTACGAGCAGTACTTC. Amino acid sequence: CASRRGGASYEQYF.

The rearrangement links TRBV19 to TRBJ1-5; no firm D call. There are 16 residues in the CDR3. The germline gives CDR1 LNHDA, CDR2 SQIVND (reference sequence). V dropped 1 base and J dropped 0 bases, with 10 bases sitting between them. CDR3 nucleotide sequence: TGTGCCAGTAGTATAGGCCACTCTTATAGCAATCAGCCCCAGCATTTT. Translation: CASSIGHSYSNQPQHF.

This clone appeared once. This chain joins TRBV15 and TRBJ2-5; 9 bases are shared with TRBD1. The CDR3 is made up of 15 amino acids. Germline CDR1 and CDR2: LNHNV and YYDKDF (reference sequence). Trimming removed 5 bases from V and 5 bases from J; junction bases left unmatched: 9. CDR3 loop: CATSGNRGQAETQYF. CDR3 sequence (DNA): TGTGCCACCAGCGGTAACAGGGGGCAGGCGGAGACCCAGTACTTC.

The V and J genes are TRBV19 and TRBJ2-6; maybe TRBD2 (6 bases). The CDR3 totals 19 residues. V lost 7 bases, J lost 1 base, and 23 bases lay in between. Germline lookup yields CDR1 LNHDA and CDR2 SQIVND (reference sequence). Here the CDR3 DNA reads TGTGCCAGTACCTCGATCTTAGGTAGGAGGGCATCTGGGGCCAACGTCCTGACTTTC. As protein: CASTSILGRRASGANVLTF.

The chain carries TRBV6-5 and TRBJ1-1; D is ambiguous. This CDR3 has 11 residues. Germline values: CDR1 MNHEY, CDR2 SVGAGI. Trimming cost V 8 bases and J 4 bases, with 8 bases left between them. The CDR3 here is CASRGGTEAFF. Here the CDR3 DNA reads TGTGCCAGCCGGGGAGGCACTGAAGCTTTCTTT.

The chain's CDR3 is CASSEAQGPFEQFF. The CDR3 DNA is TGTGCCAGCAGTGAAGCCCAGGGTCCCTTCGAGCAGTTCTTC. The V gene is TRBV2, the J gene TRBJ2-1, with a weak D call TRBD1 (5 bases). CDR3 length: 14 amino acids. V gave up 0 bases and J gave up 10 bases, with 13 bases separating them. Germline V gives CDR1 SNHLY, CDR2 FYNNEI.